What follows describes a single TCR beta chain. As yet, its antigen is unknown. Germline V gene data show CDR1 as LGHNA and CDR2 as YSLEER. V was pared by 0 bases and J by 7 bases, with 8 bases between. The CDR3 is 13 amino acids. With 60 Vbeta and 13 Jbeta primers, the PCR was carried out. The repertoire was sequenced with immunoSEQ multiplex PCR; TCRdb's copy has only in-frame clones and lacks some. The table records about 150,000 clones, approximately 79% of them present only once. These data originate in a study of cytomegalovirus exposure and HLA in healthy donors. Study-wide results and caveats: Trimming of TCR beta V- and J-genes showed a link, identified in a later analysis, to a missense DCLRE1C variant. Cytomegalovirus status was reportedly diagnosed by the classifier with high specificity and sensitivity. What a later analysis reportedly showed was that an Asian-associated ancestry cluster had fewer N-insertions than the roughly 720-donor mean.

Donors were nominally healthy when sampled, though unrecorded immune exposures were likely. The gene calls are TRBV4-3 and TRBJ2-3; the D gene is possibly TRBD1 (6 bases). The TCR comes from a woman between 50 and 59 years old in good health and CMV-seropositive. Input material: PBMCs. CDR3 loop: CASSQERGNTQYF. The CDR3 DNA reads TGCGCCAGCAGCCAAGAGAGGGGGAATACGCAGTATTTT.